This TCR beta chain was profiled in a study of cytomegalovirus exposure and HLA in healthy donors. For this clone: Its cognate antigen is unknown.

Both 60 Vbeta primers and 13 Jbeta primers went into the PCR. The table came from immunoSEQ multiplex PCR; TCRdb's copy has only in-frame clones and leaves some out. In the table there are 190,000 or so clones, 83% of which are singletons. Germline CDR1 and CDR2: SGHRS and YFSETQ. The CDR3 has 13 amino acids. V lost 7 bases and J 2 bases, leaving 12 bases between the germline ends. Study outcomes and limitations: In a later analysis, the majority of CMV-associated beta chains seemingly showed HLA restriction. Among the most significant clusters, several appeared linked to common viral pathogens in a later analysis.

Sequenced material: PBMCs. This receptor was taken from a man aged 45-60 years in good health and CMV-seronegative. The V gene is TRBV5-1, the J gene TRBJ1-1, with no clear D. CDR3 DNA sequence: TGCGCCAGCCTGTCAGGCCCCAACACTGAAGCTTTCTTT. Its protein product is CASLSGPNTEAFF.